A single sample is the source of the 2 T cell receptor beta chains below, sequenced in a study of shared clonotypes between healthy human individuals. Repertoires were generated with immunoSEQ multiplex PCR, while TCRdb's copy carries only in-frame clones and drops some. The table lists some 1 million clones, around 76% of them singletons, with approximately 1.3% in the top ten. The sample taken for sequencing was memory CD4+ T cells sorted from blood. Subset indicated: CD45RA-negative fraction. These receptor sequences come from a man younger than 35 in good health.

The chain has TRBV6-6 and TRBJ1-1; D unresolved. V was trimmed by 4 bases and J by 4 bases, leaving 10 bases between them. Germline values: CDR1 MNHNY, CDR2 SVGAGI (reference sequence). The CDR3 covers 13 residues. The CDR3 sequence is CASSLTGGTEAFF. In DNA, the CDR3 is TGTGCCAGCAGTTTGACCGGAGGCACTGAAGCTTTCTTT.

The rearrangement links TRBV2 to TRBJ1-1; 7 bases are a match to TRBD1. The CDR3 runs to 15 residues. The V and J ends lost 7 bases and 7 bases, in that order; junction bases with no gene match: 15. Germline V gene data show CDR1 as SNHLY and CDR2 as FYNNEI. As DNA, the CDR3 is TGTGCCAGCACGCTCACAGGGGAGGGAAAAGATGAAGCTTTCTTT. This translates into CASTLTGEGKDEAFF.